The clone carrying this TCR beta chain was observed a handful of times. The antigen remains undetermined. The CDR3 loop spans 13 amino acids. Germline CDR1 and CDR2: LNHDA and SQIVND (reference sequence). Trimming pared 5 bases from V and 2 bases from J, leaving 10 bases between. This entry is derived from a study of vaccination and CD4 T cells after COVID-19. As for treatment: approximately nine-day PBMC culture with coronavirus spike peptide pools or control peptides (ViraFEST assay). Each well received some 2.2 million PBMCs, cultured with 8 to 10 IU/ml IL-2 and approximately 10 ug/ml peptide pools. With the Oncomine TCR Beta short-read assay, DNA from cultured CD4+ T cells was sequenced. One entry per CDR3 protein results from TCRdb running MiXCR on the PCR reads. The sample consists of 20,000 to 25,000 distinct CDR3 sequences, about 45% of them appearing once.

This rearrangement joins TRBV19 to TRBJ2-7, with D tentatively TRBD1 (6 bases). The receptor's source is a human donor who had recovered from COVID-19. Sequences were obtained from CD4+ T cells from blood, cultured in vitro. As DNA, the CDR3 is TGTGCCAGTAGTTCGACAGGAACCTACGAGCAGTACTTC. Translation: CASSSTGTYEQYF.